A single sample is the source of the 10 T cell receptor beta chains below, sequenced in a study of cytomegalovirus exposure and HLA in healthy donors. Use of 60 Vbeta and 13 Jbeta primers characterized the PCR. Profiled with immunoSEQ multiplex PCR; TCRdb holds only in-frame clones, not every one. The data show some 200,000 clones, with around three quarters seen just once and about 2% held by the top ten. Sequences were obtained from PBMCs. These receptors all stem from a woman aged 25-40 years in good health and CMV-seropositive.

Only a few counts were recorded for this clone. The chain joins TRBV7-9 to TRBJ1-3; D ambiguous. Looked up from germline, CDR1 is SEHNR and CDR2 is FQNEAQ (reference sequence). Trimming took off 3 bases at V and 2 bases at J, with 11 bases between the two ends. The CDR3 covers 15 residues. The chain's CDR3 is CASSLEQPPGNTIYF. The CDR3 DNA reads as TGTGCCAGCAGCTTGGAACAGCCGCCTGGAAACACCATATATTTT.

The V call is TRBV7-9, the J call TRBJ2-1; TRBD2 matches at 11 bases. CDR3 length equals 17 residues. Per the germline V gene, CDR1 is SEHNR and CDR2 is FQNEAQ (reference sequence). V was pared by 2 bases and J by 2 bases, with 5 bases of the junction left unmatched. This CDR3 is CASSLILAGGPYNEQFF. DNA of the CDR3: TGTGCCAGCAGCTTAATCTTAGCGGGGGGGCCCTACAATGAGCAGTTCTTC.

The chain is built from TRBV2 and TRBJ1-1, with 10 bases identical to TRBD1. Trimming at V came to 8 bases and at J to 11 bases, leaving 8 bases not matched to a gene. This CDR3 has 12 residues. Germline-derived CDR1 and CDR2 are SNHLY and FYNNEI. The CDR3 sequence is CASDRQGAGAFF. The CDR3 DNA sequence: TGTGCCAGCGACCGACAGGGGGCCGGGGCTTTCTTT.

The CDR3 protein is CAWNRQEGNEQFF. In nucleotides, the CDR3 is TGTGCCTGGAACAGACAGGAAGGGAATGAGCAGTTCTTC. V usage is TRBV30 and J usage is TRBJ2-1, with D possibly being TRBD1 (6 bases). Germline V gene lookup returns CDR1 GTSNPN and CDR2 SVGIG (reference sequence). Trimming took 4 bases from V and 7 from J, leaving 14 bases between them. This CDR3 comprises 13 residues.

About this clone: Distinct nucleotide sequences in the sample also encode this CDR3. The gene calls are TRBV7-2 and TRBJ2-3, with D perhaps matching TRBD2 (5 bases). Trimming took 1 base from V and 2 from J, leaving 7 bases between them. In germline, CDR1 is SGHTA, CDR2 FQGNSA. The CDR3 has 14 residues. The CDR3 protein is CASSLDGNTDTQYF. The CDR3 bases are TGTGCCAGCAGCTTAGACGGGAACACAGATACGCAGTATTTT.

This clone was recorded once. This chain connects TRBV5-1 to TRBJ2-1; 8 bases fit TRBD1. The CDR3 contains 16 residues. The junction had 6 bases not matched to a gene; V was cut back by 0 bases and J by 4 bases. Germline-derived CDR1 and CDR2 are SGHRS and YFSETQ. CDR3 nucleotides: TGCGCCAGCAGCTTGGCCGGGACAGGCTCATACAATGAGCAGTTCTTC. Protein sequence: CASSLAGTGSYNEQFF.

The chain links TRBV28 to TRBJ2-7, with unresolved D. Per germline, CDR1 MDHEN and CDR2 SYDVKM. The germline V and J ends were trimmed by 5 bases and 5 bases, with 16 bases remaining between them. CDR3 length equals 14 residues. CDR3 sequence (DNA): TGTGCCAGCAGTGACCGGGTCCCAGCCAACGAGCAGTACTTC. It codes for CASSDRVPANEQYF. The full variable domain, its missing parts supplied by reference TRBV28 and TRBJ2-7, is DVKVTQSSRYLVKRTGEKVFLECVQDMDHENMFWYRQDPGLGLRLIYFSYDVKMKEKGDIPEGYSVSREKKERFSLILESASTNQTSMYLCASSDRVPANEQYFGPGTRLTVT.

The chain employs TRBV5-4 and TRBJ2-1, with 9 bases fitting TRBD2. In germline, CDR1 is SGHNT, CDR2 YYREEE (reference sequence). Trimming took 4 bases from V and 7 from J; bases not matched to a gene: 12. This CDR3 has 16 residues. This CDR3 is CASSPGGSGGGNEQFF. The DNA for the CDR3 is TGTGCCAGCAGCCCGGGGGGTAGCGGGGGAGGGAATGAGCAGTTCTTC.

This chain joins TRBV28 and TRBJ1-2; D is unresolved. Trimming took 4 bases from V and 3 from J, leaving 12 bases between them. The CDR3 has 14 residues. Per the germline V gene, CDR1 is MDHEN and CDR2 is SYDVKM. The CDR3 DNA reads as TGTGCCAGCAGTTACCCGGAGAACTACTATGGCTACACCTTC. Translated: CASSYPENYYGYTF.

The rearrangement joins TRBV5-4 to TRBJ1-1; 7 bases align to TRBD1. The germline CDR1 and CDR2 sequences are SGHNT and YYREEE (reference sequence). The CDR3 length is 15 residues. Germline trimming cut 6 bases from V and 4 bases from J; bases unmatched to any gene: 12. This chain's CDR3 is CASNTRQGMTTEAFF. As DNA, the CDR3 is TGTGCCAGCAACACAAGACAGGGAATGACCACTGAAGCTTTCTTT.